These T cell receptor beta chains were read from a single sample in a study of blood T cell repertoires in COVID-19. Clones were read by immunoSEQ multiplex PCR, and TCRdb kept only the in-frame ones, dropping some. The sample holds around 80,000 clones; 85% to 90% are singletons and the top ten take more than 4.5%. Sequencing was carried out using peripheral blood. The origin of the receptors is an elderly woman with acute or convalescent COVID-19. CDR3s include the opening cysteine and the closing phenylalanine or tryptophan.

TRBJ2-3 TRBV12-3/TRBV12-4 CASSLREPDTQYF
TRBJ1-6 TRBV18 CASSSSGGGLDSPLHF
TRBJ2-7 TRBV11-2 CASTLLGRSGSVEQYF
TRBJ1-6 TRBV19 CATSTGGSSYNSPLHF
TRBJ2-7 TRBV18 CASSHSGQSAYEQYF
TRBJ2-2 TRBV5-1 CASSPGQRRTGELFF
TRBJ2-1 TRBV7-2 CASSSTGRHNEQFF
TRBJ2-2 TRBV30 CAWSKGQSGGELFF
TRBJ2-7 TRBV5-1 CASSFGAGAGEQYF
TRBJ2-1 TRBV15 CATSRTASGRPPYPFF
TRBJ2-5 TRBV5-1 CASVQIAGVGETQYF
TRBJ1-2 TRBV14 CASSPRQRNGYTF
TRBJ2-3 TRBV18 CASSPGLGPDTQYF
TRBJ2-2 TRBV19 CASSMGLHTGELFF
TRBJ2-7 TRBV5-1 CASSDGQGYEQYF